This TCR beta chain was found in a study of OX40 agonist ivuxolimab in advanced cancers. This CDR3 comprises 17 residues. Trimming stripped 4 bases from V and 2 bases from J, with 21 bases between. CDR1 MGHRA and CDR2 YSYEKL come from the germline V gene. The data were produced by immunoSEQ multiplex PCR, yet TCRdb's version contains in-frame clones alone and is incomplete. The sample shows tens of thousands of clones, around 87% of them seen only once. Whole-study results and caveats: Both blood CD4+ and CD8+ T cells showed clonal growth by week 6 at 0.1 to 3.0 mg/kg.

A word on this clone: Its target is unknown.

The chain is built from TRBV4-1 and TRBJ2-7; D possibly uses TRBD1 or TRBD2 (5 bases each). The material was CD4+ or CD8+ T cells sorted from blood, obtained in a trial of the OX40 agonist ivuxolimab. The TCR comes from an adult with an advanced solid tumor such as melanoma, head and neck, liver or kidney cancer. The CDR3 is CASSPGRGKTTPYEQYF. The CDR3 bases are TGCGCCAGCAGCCCAGGAAGGGGTAAGACTACTCCCTACGAGCAGTACTTC.